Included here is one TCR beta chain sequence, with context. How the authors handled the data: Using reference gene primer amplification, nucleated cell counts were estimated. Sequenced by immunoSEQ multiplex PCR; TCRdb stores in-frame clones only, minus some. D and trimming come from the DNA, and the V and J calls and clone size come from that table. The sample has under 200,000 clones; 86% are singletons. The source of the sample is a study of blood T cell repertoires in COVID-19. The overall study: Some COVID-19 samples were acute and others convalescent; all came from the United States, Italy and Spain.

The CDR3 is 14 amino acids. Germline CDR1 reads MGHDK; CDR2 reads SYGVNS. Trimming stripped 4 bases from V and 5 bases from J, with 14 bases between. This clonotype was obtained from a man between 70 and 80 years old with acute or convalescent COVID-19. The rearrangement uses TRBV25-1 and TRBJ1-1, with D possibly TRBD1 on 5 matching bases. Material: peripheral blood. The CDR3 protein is CASSVPGAITEAFF. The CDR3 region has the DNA TGTGCCAGCAGTGTACCTGGGGCGATAACTGAAGCTTTCTTT.